This TCR beta chain comes out of a study of blood T cell repertoires in COVID-19. Whole-study context: T cells, B-cell-depleted T cells, or PBMCs provided the cDNA or gDNA that served as material.

The V gene end was trimmed by 5 bases and the J gene end by 4 bases; junction bases not matched to a gene: 23. Germline V gives CDR1 LGHNT, CDR2 FRNRAP. The CDR3 is 19 residues long. Repertoires were generated with immunoSEQ multiplex PCR, while TCRdb's copy carries only in-frame clones and drops some. The top ten hold 7.2% of the sample, which has 130,000 to 150,000 clones, approximately 82% seen once. This receptor was taken from a woman aged 45-65 years in a cohort sampled during active or convalescent COVID-19. The chain uses TRBV12-5 and TRBJ2-7; 7 positions match TRBD1. The sequencing input was peripheral blood. In DNA, the CDR3 is TGTGCTAGTGGTCTGGCGAAGACAGGGCTGACCCCCGAGGAGTACGAGCAGTACTTC. Translating it yields CASGLAKTGLTPEEYEQYF.